These T cell receptor beta chains were read from a single sample in a study of shared clonotypes between healthy human individuals. Clones were read by immunoSEQ multiplex PCR, and TCRdb kept only the in-frame ones, dropping some. The table shows just over 2,000,000 clones, with approximately 95% occurring only once. Sequenced input: naive CD4+ T cells sorted from blood. The receptors shown here come from a man between 18 and 29 years old in good health. CDR3s include the opening cysteine and the closing phenylalanine or tryptophan. The D gene is left open where the match is weak. For some rows the clone size is stated as once, few or many, or as a class when expanded; others skip it.

TRBV19,NA,TRBJ1-1,NA,TGTGCCAGTAGTCCCGGGTCCCGCATGAACACTGAAGCTTTCTTT,CASSPGSRMNTEAFF
TRBV6-1,TRBD1,TRBJ2-3,NA,TGTGCCAGCAGTGTTCGGACAGGCCCCACAGATACGCAGTATTTT,CASSVRTGPTDTQYF
TRBV2,TRBD2,TRBJ2-3,NA,TGTGCCAGCAGTGAGGGACTAGCGGTTAGCACAGATACGCAGTATTTT,CASSEGLAVSTDTQYF
TRBV19,NA,TRBJ2-7,NA,TGTGCCAGTAGTATAGAGAGAGGCTACGAGCAGTACTTC,CASSIERGYEQYF
TRBV7-9,NA,TRBJ2-1,NA,TGTGCCAGCAGCTTATACTACGGGATATACAATGAGCAGTTCTTC,CASSLYYGIYNEQFF
TRBV19,TRBD1,TRBJ1-6,NA,TGTGCCAGTAGAACATTGGGGACAGGTCGTTCACCCCTCCACTTT,CASRTLGTGRSPLHF
TRBV6-6,NA,TRBJ2-5,NA,TGTGCCAGCAGTTACTCGGAGTTAGAGACCCAGTACTTC,CASSYSELETQYF
TRBV6-1,NA,TRBJ1-2,NA,TGTGCCAGCAGTGGTTGGGGGAGCCAGAACTATGGCTACACCTTC,CASSGWGSQNYGYTF
TRBV5-6,TRBD1,TRBJ1-1,once,TGTGCCAGCAGCTTGTTTAAAACAGGGGATTTCACTGAAGCTTTCTTT,CASSLFKTGDFTEAFF
TRBV28,NA,TRBJ2-7,NA,TGTGCCAGCAGTTTATTGCGGAGAGAGCAGTACTTC,CASSLLRREQYF
TRBV6-6,NA,TRBJ1-3,NA,TGTGCCAGCAGTTTCCAGGGGACTGCTGGAAACACCATATATTTT,CASSFQGTAGNTIYF
TRBV5-1,NA,TRBJ1-4,NA,TGCGCCAGCAGCTCGGGAGACCCTCTAATTGAAAAACTGTTTTTT,CASSSGDPLIEKLFF
TRBV4-1,TRBD1,TRBJ2-7,once,TGCGCCAGCAGCCGTGAAACAGGGGTTTTGGTCGAGCAGTACTTC,CASSRETGVLVEQYF
TRBV4-1,NA,TRBJ1-1,NA,TGCGCCAGCAGCCCCATTGCGAGGAACCTGAACACTGAAGCTTTCTTT,CASSPIARNLNTEAFF
TRBV10-3,NA,TRBJ2-7,NA,TGTGCCACCTGGGGAACTAGCCTCTCCTACGAGCAGTACTTC,CATWGTSLSYEQYF
TRBV4-3,NA,TRBJ1-3,NA,TGCGCCAGCAGCCAAACCTGGGGAAACTCTGGAAACACCATATATTTT,CASSQTWGNSGNTIYF
TRBV10-3,NA,TRBJ1-2,NA,TGTGCCATCAGTGTAGAAGGGGAGGGCGGCTACACCTTC,CAISVEGEGGYTF
TRBV10-3,NA,TRBJ1-2,NA,TGTGCCATCCGGCAGGAAGGCGGTGGCTACACCTTC,CAIRQEGGGYTF
TRBV30,TRBD2,TRBJ2-2,once,TGTGCCTGGAGGGCTACTAGCGGGAGGGCCCCCGGGGAGCTGTTTTTT,CAWRATSGRAPGELFF
TRBV6-1,TRBD1,TRBJ2-2,NA,TGTGCCAGCAGCACCGGGACAGGGAACACCGGGGAGCTGTTTTTT,CASSTGTGNTGELFF
TRBV19,TRBD1,TRBJ1-6,few,TGTGCCAGTAGTAATAACAGGGGAGAGTCACCCCTCCACTTT,CASSNNRGESPLHF
TRBV6-1,TRBD1,TRBJ2-4,NA,TGTGCCAGCAGTGGAGGACAGGGGATCGTCGGCAAAAACATTCAGTACTTC,CASSGGQGIVGKNIQYF
TRBV29-1,TRBD1,TRBJ2-7,once,TGCAGCGTTGAGACCGACAGGGGCGACGAGCAGTACTTC,CSVETDRGDEQYF
TRBV7-2,NA,TRBJ2-7,NA,TGTGCCAGCAGCTTAGATCGGCCCCTGGGCGAGCAGTACTTC,CASSLDRPLGEQYF
TRBV29-1,TRBD2,TRBJ2-5,NA,TGCAGCGTCAGTAGCGGGGTTCAAGAGACCCAGTACTTC,CSVSSGVQETQYF
TRBV28,NA,TRBJ1-1,NA,TGTGCCAGCAAAGACGGGACTCAGAACACTGAAGCTTTCTTT,CASKDGTQNTEAFF
TRBV9,TRBD2,TRBJ2-7,NA,TGTGCCAGCAGCGTAGGACTAGCTGTCTACGAGCAGTACTTC,CASSVGLAVYEQYF
TRBV30,NA,TRBJ2-7,NA,TGTGCCTGGAGTGTACAGGGCACGGTTCTGTACGAGCAGTACTTC,CAWSVQGTVLYEQYF
TRBV6-7,TRBD1,TRBJ2-3,NA,TGTGCCAGCAGAAATCCCCGGACAGGGGATGATACGCAGTATTTT,CASRNPRTGDDTQYF
TRBV9,NA,TRBJ1-1,NA,TGTGCCAGCAGCGTTAGGGTGAACACTGAAGCTTTCTTT,CASSVRVNTEAFF
TRBV7-9,TRBD1,TRBJ2-2,NA,TGTGCCAGCAGCTTACCGGGACAGGGGACCGGGGAGCTGTTTTTT,CASSLPGQGTGELFF
TRBV4-3,NA,TRBJ2-1,NA,TGCGCCAGCAGCCAAGAGGTGAACAGCCCCAGAGTGCAGTTCTTC,CASSQEVNSPRVQFF
TRBV10-3,NA,TRBJ2-5,NA,TGTGCCAGCAGAGGGGAAAAAGGGGAGACCCAGTACTTC,CASRGEKGETQYF
TRBV5-4,TRBD1,TRBJ2-5,NA,TGTGCCAGCAGCTTGGGGGACAGGGAAGAGACCCAGTACTTC,CASSLGDREETQYF
TRBV4-1,NA,TRBJ1-2,NA,TGCGCCAGCAGCCAGGTGGAGGTGGGAGTCTATGGCTACACCTTC,CASSQVEVGVYGYTF
TRBV11-3,NA,TRBJ2-2,NA,TGTGCCAGCAGCTACAGGTTAAACACCGGGGAGCTGTTTTTT,CASSYRLNTGELFF
TRBV2,TRBD1,TRBJ1-3,NA,TGTGCCAGCAGCTTACAGGGGGCAAACACCATATATTTT,CASSLQGANTIYF
TRBV2,TRBD1,TRBJ1-6,NA,TGTGCCAGCACAAAGGACAGGCCCCAGAATAATTCACCCCTCCACTTT,CASTKDRPQNNSPLHF
TRBV4-1,TRBD2,TRBJ2-3,NA,TGCGCCAGCAGCCAAGCCCTCCGGGGGGGTCCTACGCAGTATTTT,CASSQALRGGPTQYF
TRBV11-2,NA,TRBJ2-1,NA,TGTGCCAGCAGCCCTACAGGGGGGGCCGTATACAATGAGCAGTTCTTC,CASSPTGGAVYNEQFF
TRBV18,NA,TRBJ1-5,NA,TGTGCCAGCTCACCTGGGGCAGGGGTACAAAATCAGCCCCAGCATTTT,CASSPGAGVQNQPQHF
TRBV5-1,TRBD1,TRBJ2-2,NA,TGCGCCAGCACTACTTCAGGGGGCAAAGGTACCGGGGAGCTGTTTTTT,CASTTSGGKGTGELFF
TRBV7-9,NA,TRBJ2-7,NA,TGTGCCAGCAGCTCACGGAGGGAACCCTACGAGCAGTACTTC,CASSSRREPYEQYF
TRBV25-1,TRBD1,TRBJ2-7,NA,TGTGCCAGCAGTGAACCCAGTGGGACAGGGGGCCTAGACGAGCAGTACTTC,CASSEPSGTGGLDEQYF
TRBV27,NA,TRBJ2-3,NA,TGTGCCAGCAGTCAGACCCGCTACCTCCTTAGCACAGATACGCAGTATTTT,CASSQTRYLLSTDTQYF
TRBV4-1,TRBD2,TRBJ2-5,NA,TGCGCCAGCAGCCAAGAAGGTGGCGGGAGACTCCAAGAGACCCAGTACTTC,CASSQEGGGRLQETQYF
TRBV10-3,NA,TRBJ2-5,NA,TGTGCCATCAGTGGGGGAGCGGTCCTGGCCCAGTACTTC,CAISGGAVLAQYF